The 13 T cell receptor beta chains given below trace back to one sample, sequenced in a study of cytomegalovirus exposure and HLA in healthy donors. Profiling relied on immunoSEQ multiplex PCR, and the TCRdb table lists in-frame clones only, not all of them. The top ten clones hold under 3.5% of a sample with 160,000 or so clones, roughly nine tenths of them seen once. Sequencing was carried out using PBMCs. The receptor source for this set is a man aged 18 to 30 in good health and CMV-seropositive.

V gene TRBV28 combines with J gene TRBJ1-1, with 8 positions matching TRBD1. Unmatched junction bases numbered 4, after V lost 6 bases and J lost 4 bases. The CDR3 runs 13 residues. Germline V gene data show CDR1 as MDHEN and CDR2 as SYDVKM. CDR3 region: CASSIDRGTEAFF. CDR3 nucleotide sequence: TGTGCCAGCAGCATCGACAGGGGCACTGAAGCTTTCTTT.

V is TRBV14 and J is TRBJ2-7; TRBD2 agrees at 10 bases. CDR1 is SGHDN, CDR2 FVKESK, per germline. CDR3 size: 15 residues. V dropped 1 base and J dropped 2; count of bases not matched to a gene: 2. The CDR3 DNA is TGTGCCAGCAGCCAAGGACTAGCGGGCCCCTACGAGCAGTACTTC. It codes for CASSQGLAGPYEQYF.

The chain employs TRBV11-2 and TRBJ2-5, with D perhaps TRBD2 (5 bases). The CDR3 sequence is 14 residues long. In germline, CDR1 is SGHAT, CDR2 FQNNGV. The V end was cut by 3 bases, the J end by 3 bases, with 11 bases between. CDR3 bases: TGTGCCAGCAGCTTTAACAGAGCGGAAGAGACCCAGTACTTC. Encoded protein: CASSFNRAEETQYF.

In DNA form, the CDR3 reads TGTGCCAGCAGATCGGACATCTCGGGTTACAATGAGCAGTTCTTC. This gives the protein CASRSDISGYNEQFF. This chain connects TRBV6-5 to TRBJ2-1, with a possible D match to TRBD1 (5 bases). CDR1 is MNHEY and CDR2 is SVGAGI in the germline V gene. This CDR3 is built from 15 residues. Deletions cut 6 bases from V and 4 bases from J, with 16 bases between.

J is TRBJ1-6 and V is TRBV6-1; D is undetermined. Per the germline V gene, CDR1 is MNHNS and CDR2 is SASEGT. V was pared by 5 bases and J by 8 bases, with 7 bases between. The CDR3 is made up of 12 amino acids. In nucleotides, the CDR3 is TGTGCCAGCAGTCCTACTGATTCACCCCTCCACTTT. Its protein is CASSPTDSPLHF.

The rearrangement links TRBV7-9 to TRBJ1-1; D is undetermined. The CDR3 runs to 14 residues. From germline, CDR1 is SEHNR and CDR2 FQNEAQ (reference sequence). Trimming removed 5 bases at V and 2 bases at J, with 12 bases between. The CDR3 region is CASSPPALNTEAFF. The CDR3 coding sequence is TGTGCCAGCAGCCCTCCAGCGCTAAACACTGAAGCTTTCTTT.

The sample holds one count of this clone. The gene calls are TRBV4-3 and TRBJ1-1, with D hard to call. The CDR3 has 11 amino acids. With 1 base removed from V and 11 bases from J, the gap between germline ends came to 8 bases. CDR1 is LGHNA and CDR2 is YSLEER in the germline V gene. The CDR3 DNA is TGCGCCAGCAGCCAAGGGGCCAGCGCTTTCTTT. This codes for CASSQGASAFF.

The V call is TRBV27, the J call TRBJ1-3, with a weak D call TRBD1 (6 bases). CDR1 is MNHEY, CDR2 SMNVEV, per germline (reference sequence). The CDR3 extends over 15 amino acids. V was shortened by 5 bases and J by 0 bases, with 11 bases between the two germline ends. In DNA form, the CDR3 reads TGTGCCAGCAGTCTCGAACAGGGCTCTGGAAACACCATATATTTT. Its protein product is CASSLEQGSGNTIYF.

The chain uses TRBV27 and TRBJ2-1, with 10 bases that match TRBD2. CDR3 length: 14 residues. V shed 3 bases and J 9 bases; nucleotides not matched to a gene: 5. Germline lookup yields CDR1 MNHEY and CDR2 SMNVEV (reference sequence). CDR3 in amino acids: CASSLLAGEGEQFF. DNA of the CDR3: TGTGCCAGCAGTTTGCTAGCGGGAGAGGGTGAGCAGTTCTTC.

The chain is built from TRBV19 and TRBJ1-2; weak D call: TRBD1 (5 bases). CDR3 size: 14 residues. Germline CDR1 and CDR2: LNHDA and SQIVND (reference sequence). V shed 5 bases and J shed 0 bases, with 10 bases lying between them. The CDR3 loop is CASSERQTNYGYTF. The CDR3 nucleotides read TGTGCCAGTAGTGAGCGACAGACTAACTATGGCTACACCTTC.

This clone appeared once. The rearrangement uses TRBV7-6 and TRBJ2-1; tentative D call: TRBD2 (6 bases). Trimming took off 3 bases at V and 8 bases at J, with 20 bases between the two ends. The germline V gene has CDR1 SGHVS and CDR2 FNYEAQ. The CDR3 totals 16 residues. The CDR3 DNA reads TGTGCCAGCAGCTTCAACGTGAGGAGGGCTGGGGATGAGCAGTTCTTC. This translates into CASSFNVRRAGDEQFF. The full variable domain, completed using reference TRBV7-6 and TRBJ2-1, is GAGVSQSPRYKVTKRGQDVALRCDPISGHVSLYWYRQALGQGPEFLTYFNYEAQQDKSGLPNDRFSAERPEGSISTLTIQRTEQRDSAMYRCASSFNVRRAGDEQFFGPGTRLTVL.

The rearrangement links TRBV28 to TRBJ1-4; D unresolved. V lost 6 bases to trimming and J lost 5 bases, with 13 bases between them. The CDR3 spans 14 residues. Germline lookup yields CDR1 MDHEN and CDR2 SYDVKM. CDR3 protein: CASRDSDGNEKLFF. CDR3 DNA: TGTGCCAGCAGGGACTCGGACGGGAATGAAAAACTGTTTTTT. The variable domain in full, completed from reference TRBV28 and TRBJ1-4, reads DVKVTQSSRYLVKRTGEKVFLECVQDMDHENMFWYRQDPGLGLRLIYFSYDVKMKEKGDIPEGYSVSREKKERFSLILESASTNQTSMYLCASRDSDGNEKLFFGSGTQLSVL.

This chain links TRBV2 with TRBJ2-3; D perhaps matches TRBD2 (6 bases). The CDR3 is made up of 14 amino acids. Germline V gene lookup returns CDR1 SNHLY and CDR2 FYNNEI. Trimming removed 5 bases from V and 2 bases from J, with 11 bases in between. For the CDR3, the DNA is TGTGCCAGCAGTCCGCGGGGCTTCACAGATACGCAGTATTTT. Translating gives CASSPRGFTDTQYF.